This entry lists 23 T cell receptor beta chains sequenced from one sample in a study of CD8 T cells in Susac syndrome (dated by TCRdb to the late 2010s). Libraries came from the immunoSEQ multiplex PCR assay. RNA was extracted using the RNeasy kit, and roughly 0.5 to 1 microgram was reverse transcribed with random hexamers. Through fastp at Q25 and MiXCR, TCRdb rebuilt clones from the public reads, retaining in-frame beta chains. When rows share a CDR3 protein, they turn into one entry using the most common DNA and genes. The sample table records around 95,000 distinct CDR3 sequences; approximately 95% of these occur just once. The biggest ten clones account for around 0.3% of the sample. The sequencing input was CD8+ T cells from PBMCs. Receptor source: a human donor with Susac syndrome.

The chain employs TRBV5-1 and TRBJ1-2; possible D gene TRBD1, 5 bases. Germline-derived CDR1 and CDR2 are SGHRS and YFSETQ. V was clipped by 7 bases and J by 2 bases, with 15 bases between them. The CDR3 contains 14 residues. DNA for the CDR3: TGCGCCAGCTCATTAGAGACAGTAAACTATGGCTACACCTTC. It codes for CASSLETVNYGYTF.

The chain employs TRBV27 and TRBJ1-2; 7 bases fit TRBD1. The junction had 3 bases not matched to a gene; V was cut back by 6 bases and J by 5 bases. The CDR3 loop spans 12 amino acids. Germline CDR1 MNHEY, CDR2 SMNVEV (reference sequence). The CDR3 loop reads CASRTGVYGYTF. In DNA form, the CDR3 reads TGTGCCAGCAGAACAGGGGTTTATGGCTACACCTTC.

The chain uses TRBV5-4 and TRBJ2-7; 8 bases fit TRBD1. Germline-derived CDR1 and CDR2 are SGHNT and YYREEE (reference sequence). The CDR3 length is 16 residues. The V segment lost 0 bases and the J segment 1 base; nucleotides outside the gene matches: 6. The CDR3 DNA reads as TGTGCCAGCAGCTTGGCCTTAGGACAGGGATCCTACGAGCAGTACTTC. This encodes CASSLALGQGSYEQYF.

The chain links TRBV3-1 to TRBJ1-2, with a tentative D call TRBD1 (5 bases). Trimming took off 4 bases at V and 3 bases at J, with 15 bases between the two ends. The CDR3 is 15 residues long. The germline gives CDR1 LGHDT, CDR2 YNNKEL (reference sequence). CDR3 sequence reads: CASSLQGGHYYGYTF. Written as DNA, the CDR3 is TGTGCCAGCAGCCTGCAGGGAGGGCACTACTATGGCTACACCTTC.

The chain uses TRBV18 and TRBJ2-2; tentatively, D is TRBD2 (5 bases). The CDR3 runs to 17 residues. The germline CDR1 and CDR2 sequences are KGHSH and LQKENI. V gave up 1 base and J gave up 0 bases, with 12 bases separating them. CDR3 in DNA: TGTGCCAGCTCACCACAGCGGCCACCCGCGAACACCGGGGAGCTGTTTTTT. It yields the protein CASSPQRPPANTGELFF.

The V gene is TRBV20-1, the J gene TRBJ1-1; D gene unclear. Germline CDR1 reads DFQATT; CDR2 reads SNEGSKA (reference sequence). V dropped 6 bases and J dropped 7 bases, with 9 bases sitting between them. The CDR3 has 10 amino acids. The CDR3 region has the DNA TGCAGTGCACAGATTGTTGAAGCTTTCTTT. Translated, it gives CSAQIVEAFF.

V and J are TRBV15 and TRBJ2-7; D ambiguous. The CDR3 consists of 14 residues. V gave up 0 bases and J gave up 6 bases, with 12 bases separating them. The germline V gene encodes CDR1 LNHNV and CDR2 YYDKDF (reference sequence). The CDR3 loop is CATSRDPAGPEQYF. CDR3 DNA sequence: TGTGCCACCAGCAGAGATCCTGCTGGGCCCGAGCAGTACTTC.

The chain uses TRBV15 and TRBJ2-1; TRBD1 agrees at 10 bases. This CDR3 contains 20 residues. V was pared by 1 base and J by 2 bases, with 14 bases of the junction left unmatched. The V gene's germline CDR1 is LNHNV and CDR2 YYDKDF (reference sequence). The CDR3 nucleotides read TGTGCCACCAGCAGAGGACGAGCCGGGACAGGGGATGACCCCTACAATGAGCAGTTCTTC. This encodes CATSRGRAGTGDDPYNEQFF.

This clonotype appeared once. This chain links TRBV7-9 with TRBJ1-2; D perhaps matches TRBD1 (5 bases). The CDR3 is made up of 14 amino acids. V lost 0 bases and J lost 3, with 8 bases in between. Germline CDR1 is SEHNR and CDR2 is FQNEAQ (reference sequence). This CDR3 reads CASSLAQGDYGYTF. For the CDR3, the DNA is TGTGCCAGCAGCTTAGCTCAGGGAGACTATGGCTACACCTTC.

This chain links TRBV15 with TRBJ2-1; 11 nucleotides align to TRBD2. Germline CDR1 and CDR2: LNHNV and YYDKDF (reference sequence). The CDR3 has 16 residues. V was clipped by 4 bases and J by 0 bases; unmatched bases: 2. CDR3 residues: CATSTLAGASYNEQFF. The CDR3 DNA sequence: TGTGCCACCAGCACACTAGCGGGAGCCTCCTACAATGAGCAGTTCTTC.

The V call is TRBV9, the J call TRBJ1-5; the match to TRBD1 covers 7 bases. This CDR3 spans 14 amino acids. V trimming: 4 bases; J trimming: 5 bases; junction bases outside the gene matches: 6. The germline V gene has CDR1 SGDLS and CDR2 YYNGEE. CDR3 loop: CASSSRGTDQPQHF. For the CDR3, the DNA is TGTGCCAGCAGCTCCCGAGGGACAGATCAGCCCCAGCATTTT.

The chain is built from TRBV4-1 and TRBJ1-2; the match to TRBD1 covers 8 bases. CDR1 MGHRA and CDR2 YSYEKL come from the germline V gene. Trimming removed 6 bases from V and 2 bases from J; junction bases left unmatched: 2. This CDR3 has 13 residues. The chain's CDR3 is CASRRDRNYGYTF. CDR3 bases: TGCGCCAGCAGGAGGGACAGGAACTATGGCTACACCTTC.

The rearrangement joins TRBV20-1 to TRBJ1-1; D gene unclear. The V gene's germline CDR1 is DFQATT and CDR2 SNEGSKA (reference sequence). V shed 7 bases and J shed 1 base, with 13 bases lying between them. The CDR3 sequence is 13 residues long. The CDR3 loop reads CSVSRWTNTEAFF. CDR3 sequence (DNA): TGCAGTGTTTCCAGGTGGACGAACACTGAAGCTTTCTTT.

This clonotype appeared a single time. This chain connects TRBV11-2 to TRBJ1-5, with D maybe TRBD1 (5 bases). With 6 bases removed from V and 2 bases from J, the gap between germline ends came to 14 bases. CDR3 length: 15 amino acids. From germline, CDR1 is SGHAT and CDR2 FQNNGV. This CDR3 reads CASSLEGPRNQPQHF. In nucleotides, the CDR3 is TGTGCCAGCAGTCTAGAGGGGCCCCGCAATCAGCCCCAGCATTTT.

The chain links TRBV24-1 to TRBJ2-2; no reliable D call. V gave up 5 bases and J gave up 1 base, with 7 bases separating them. CDR3 length equals 14 residues. Germline lookup yields CDR1 KGHDR and CDR2 SFDVKD. The DNA of the CDR3 is TGTGCCACCAGTGGTCTGGTGAACACCGGGGAGCTGTTTTTT. Translating gives CATSGLVNTGELFF.

The chain combines TRBV9 with TRBJ1-1, with D tentatively TRBD1 (6 bases). Trimming left V 4 bases short and J 3 bases short, with 13 bases between. Germline V gene sequence: CDR1 SGDLS, CDR2 YYNGEE. There are 14 residues in the CDR3. The DNA of the CDR3 is TGTGCCAGCAGCTCCTCCGGGGGCGACACTGAAGCTTTCTTT. Translation: CASSSSGGDTEAFF. The full variable domain, rest sourced from reference TRBV9 and TRBJ1-1, is DSGVTQTPKHLITATGQRVTLRCSPRSGDLSVYWYQQSLDQGLQFLIQYYNGEERAKGNILERFSAQQFPDLHSELNLSSLELGDSALYFCASSSSGGDTEAFFGQGTRLTVV.

The chain is built from TRBV3-1 and TRBJ2-3, with D maybe TRBD2 (5 bases). Germline V lookup: CDR1 LGHDT, CDR2 YNNKEL (reference sequence). The CDR3 consists of 15 residues. V lost 4 bases and J 5 bases, leaving 16 bases between the germline ends. The CDR3 spells CASSPGSPGGDTQYF. CDR3 nucleotide sequence: TGTGCCAGCAGCCCGGGGAGTCCCGGCGGAGATACGCAGTATTTT.

The chain has TRBV19 and TRBJ1-5; TRBD1 is a possible D gene (6 bases). The CDR3 is made up of 13 amino acids. CDR1 is LNHDA, CDR2 SQIVND, per germline (reference sequence). V lost 6 bases, J lost 2 bases, and 8 bases lay in between. The CDR3 DNA reads TGTGCCAGTAGGGACAGCCGCAATCAGCCCCAGCATTTT. Translation: CASRDSRNQPQHF.

The chain couples TRBV24-1 to TRBJ2-1; D uncertain. The V gene lost 4 bases and the J gene lost 0 bases, with 15 bases spanning the gap. This CDR3 region has 17 residues. CDR1 is KGHDR, CDR2 SFDVKD, per germline. CDR3 bases: TGTGCCACCAGTGACGCCTTTGGGTCCGACTCCTACAATGAGCAGTTCTTC. Amino acids: CATSDAFGSDSYNEQFF.

The gene calls are TRBV12-3 or TRBV12-4 and TRBJ2-7; TRBD1 matches at 9 bases. CDR3 length: 15 amino acids. Trimming took 4 bases from V and 6 from J; bases not matched to a gene: 10. The CDR3 reads CASSSSGTGYSEQYF. Here the CDR3 DNA reads TGTGCCAGCAGTTCCTCCGGGACAGGGTATTCCGAGCAGTACTTC.

The CDR3 region is CASSQDSPPLQYF. The CDR3 DNA reads as TGTGCCAGCAGCCAAGATTCGCCCCCTCTCCAGTACTTC. The J gene is TRBJ2-4, the V gene TRBV4-2; D gene unclear. V was cut by 0 bases and J by 13 bases, with 13 bases left in between. Germline V gives CDR1 LGHNA, CDR2 YNFKEQ. This CDR3 spans 13 amino acids.

This chain links TRBV15 with TRBJ1-5; maybe TRBD1 (6 bases). In germline, CDR1 is LNHNV, CDR2 YYDKDF (reference sequence). The CDR3 is 15 amino acids. Trimming took 0 bases from V and 7 from J, leaving 13 bases between them. The CDR3 nucleotides read TGTGCCACCAGCAGAGATCGGGCGGGGGGCCAGCCCCAGCATTTT. Its protein product is CATSRDRAGGQPQHF.

The chain employs TRBV11-2 and TRBJ2-1; D gene unclear. The CDR3 sequence is 15 residues long. The germline V and J ends were trimmed by 3 bases and 0 bases, with 9 bases remaining between them. Germline V lookup: CDR1 SGHAT, CDR2 FQNNGV. The CDR3 DNA reads TGTGCCAGCAGCTTGGGCAGGAGCTCCTACAATGAGCAGTTCTTC. It is translated as CASSLGRSSYNEQFF.